The rows below give T cell receptor beta chains drawn from one sample of a study of graft-versus-host responses after intestinal transplantation. TCRdb's table, derived via immunoSEQ multiplex PCR, lists solely in-frame clones and lacks some. The table lists around 89,000 clones, less than 95% of them singletons, with roughly 0.44% in the top ten. The antigens these receptors bind are not known. The specimen was unstimulated CD8+ T cells sorted from spleen or lymph node cells, collected before transplant. These TCRs come from a human donor who was the organ donor for an intestinal transplant. Each CDR3 is given with its conserved first and last residue. D genes are given only for firm matches. Where a row states a size, it is once, few, many or the class of an expanded clone; other rows omit it.

v_call,d_call,j_call,clone_size,cdr3_nt,cdr3_aa
TRBV19,TRBD2,TRBJ2-1,.,TGTGCCAGTAGTATGTCTAGCGGTTGGGATGAGCAGTTCTTC,CASSMSSGWDEQFF
TRBV4-3,.,TRBJ2-2,.,TGCGCCAGCAGCCAAGCGAGTGGCGGGGAGCTGTTTTTT,CASSQASGGELFF
TRBV4-2,.,TRBJ2-7,.,TGTGCCAGCAGCCAAGATCGCGGTTACGAGCAGTACTTC,CASSQDRGYEQYF
TRBV27,.,TRBJ2-5,.,TGTGCCAGCAGTTTATTGGGCAGGGGATTTCAAGAGACCCAGTACTTC,CASSLLGRGFQETQYF
TRBV28,TRBD1,TRBJ1-1,.,TGTGCCAGCAGTCCTCGACAGGGCTGGCCTGAAGCTTTCTTT,CASSPRQGWPEAFF
TRBV13,.,TRBJ2-1,.,TGTGCCAGCGTGGAGGCGTATAGCTCCTACAATGAGCAGTTCTTC,CASVEAYSSYNEQFF
TRBV4-2,TRBD1,TRBJ1-2,.,TGTGCCAGCAGACCCACGAGACAGGGGCCGGATGGCTACACCTTC,CASRPTRQGPDGYTF
TRBV7-9,.,TRBJ2-7,.,TGTGCCACCAGGGGGGGAAAAGTCCACGAGCAGTACTTC,CATRGGKVHEQYF
TRBV7-2,.,TRBJ1-5,.,TGTGCCAGCAGCTTATCGGGGGGGACTCAGCCCCAGCATTTT,CASSLSGGTQPQHF
TRBV9,TRBD1,TRBJ1-3,.,TGTGCCAGCACCGCAGGGGGTGGCTCTGGAAACACCATATATTTT,CASTAGGGSGNTIYF
TRBV9,.,TRBJ2-1,.,TGTGCCAGCGGCGGCGGGGGCCTCACTGAGCAGTTCTTC,CASGGGGLTEQFF
TRBV5-1,.,TRBJ1-4,.,TGCGCCAGCAGCCCCCCGGGGGAGGAAAAACTGTTTTTT,CASSPPGEEKLFF
TRBV19,.,TRBJ1-1,.,TGTGCCAGTAGTCCGACAGTGAACCTCTTTGCCACTGAAGCTTTCTTT,CASSPTVNLFATEAFF
TRBV6-6,.,TRBJ1-4,.,TGTGCCAGCAGTTACTCATCAGGGGAGAAAAAACTGTTTTTT,CASSYSSGEKKLFF
TRBV6-4,TRBD1,TRBJ2-7,.,TGTGCCAGCAGGGCCAAGACAGGGGATTCTAAGAGGCTTCTTTACGAGCAGTACTTC,CASRAKTGDSKRLLYEQYF
TRBV6-5,.,TRBJ2-2,.,TGTGCCAGCAGGCAGGGAACCGGGGAGCTGTTTTTT,CASRQGTGELFF
TRBV27,TRBD2,TRBJ2-7,.,TGTGCCAGCACCCCCGGGGGGTCCTACGAGCAGTACTTC,CASTPGGSYEQYF
TRBV4-1,.,TRBJ1-4,.,TGCGCCAGCAGCCGAAGTCGGGGAAATGAAAAACTGTTTTTT,CASSRSRGNEKLFF
TRBV4-3,TRBD1,TRBJ2-7,once,TGCGCCAGCAGCCCGAGGACAGGGTCCTACGAGCAGTACTTC,CASSPRTGSYEQYF
TRBV9,.,TRBJ2-1,.,TGTGCCAGCAGCCCTCACGGGACACAAAACAATGAGCAGTTCTTC,CASSPHGTQNNEQFF
TRBV7-2,.,TRBJ1-5,.,TGTGCCAGCAGCCCGTATCGGGGCAATCAGCCCCAGCATTTT,CASSPYRGNQPQHF
TRBV19,.,TRBJ1-2,.,TGTGCCAGTAGTATAGATCTCGGGGGGCGAGGCTACACCTTC,CASSIDLGGRGYTF
TRBV2,.,TRBJ1-5,.,TGTGCCAGCAGAGTAAAGGGGGATGGCAATCAGCCCCAGCATTTT,CASRVKGDGNQPQHF
TRBV9,TRBD2,TRBJ2-2,.,TGTGCCAGCAGCGTTTCCAGACTAGCGTCGAACACCGGGGAGCTGTTTTTT,CASSVSRLASNTGELFF
TRBV7-7,.,TRBJ1-4,.,TGTGCTAGCAGCCAATCCCCCGGGGCTAATGAAAAACTGTTTTTT,CASSQSPGANEKLFF
TRBV6-1,.,TRBJ2-7,.,TGTGCCAGCGGGGGAGGTTCCTACGAGCAGTACTTC,CASGGGSYEQYF
TRBV4-1,.,TRBJ2-3,.,TGCGCCAGCAGCCAAGTTGCGGGGGCCAGGGATACGCAGTATTTT,CASSQVAGARDTQYF
TRBV9,.,TRBJ1-1,.,TGTGCCAGCAGCGGCAGATTGGGGCCTGAAGCTTTCTTT,CASSGRLGPEAFF
TRBV9,TRBD1,TRBJ2-2,.,TGTGCCAGCAGCGCCGGGACAGTTACCACCGGGGAGCTGTTTTTT,CASSAGTVTTGELFF
TRBV7-8,.,TRBJ2-4,.,TGTGCCAGCACCTCCCGAACAGCGGTGGCCAAAAACATTCAGTACTTC,CASTSRTAVAKNIQYF
TRBV19,.,TRBJ2-7,.,TGTGCCAGTAGTTGGACAGCCTCCTACGAGCAGTACTTC,CASSWTASYEQYF
TRBV10-3,TRBD1,TRBJ1-1,.,TGTGCCATCAGTGGCGGGACAGGGAACACTGAAGCTTTCTTT,CAISGGTGNTEAFF
TRBV4-1,.,TRBJ1-1,.,TGCGCCAGCAGCCGCGGGGGACTTGTTGAAGCTTTCTTT,CASSRGGLVEAFF
TRBV14,.,TRBJ2-2,.,TGTGCCAGCAGCCAAGTAAGCGCCGGGGAGCTGTTTTTT,CASSQVSAGELFF
TRBV27,.,TRBJ1-2,.,TGTGCCAGCAGGCCCGGGTCGGCCTATGGCTACACCTTC,CASRPGSAYGYTF
TRBV4-1,.,TRBJ2-7,.,TGCGCCAGCAGCCAGCCAAACTACGAGCAGTACTTC,CASSQPNYEQYF
TRBV16,.,TRBJ2-5,.,TGTGCCAGCACGCCCAGAGGAGGGCCAGGAGGGACCCAGTACTTC,CASTPRGGPGGTQYF
TRBV19,TRBD1,TRBJ1-1,few,TGTGCCAGTGGAACAGGGGTGGTCACTGAAGCTTTCTTT,CASGTGVVTEAFF
TRBV13,.,TRBJ2-2,.,TGTGCCAGCAGCACCCCTAGCGCTAGCACCGGGGAGCTGTTTTTT,CASSTPSASTGELFF
TRBV5-1,.,TRBJ2-5,.,TGCGCCAGCAGGAATGTGGCGGGGGCAGAAGAGACCCAGTACTTC,CASRNVAGAEETQYF